This TCR beta chain was identified during a study of cytomegalovirus exposure and HLA in healthy donors. The V and J ends lost 6 bases and 2 bases, in that order; junction bases with no gene match: 1. The CDR3 runs 14 residues. Per the germline V gene, CDR1 is SGHTA and CDR2 is FQGNSA. It was with 60 Vbeta and 13 Jbeta primers that the PCR ran. Generated by immunoSEQ multiplex PCR, the TCRdb table keeps only in-frame clones and is missing some. Here the sample spans 130,000 or so clones, around 10% being singletons. The chain uses TRBV7-2 and TRBJ2-5; 12 bases are shared with TRBD2. The TCR was taken from a woman in her forties in good health and CMV-seropositive. Material: PBMCs. In DNA form, the CDR3 reads TGTGCCAGCAGGACTAGCGGGAGTCAAGAGACCCAGTACTTC. This translates into CASRTSGSQETQYF.